The clone carrying this T cell receptor (beta chain) was observed a few times. CDR3 length equals 15 residues. Germline loops: CDR1 MNHNY, CDR2 SVGAGI (reference sequence). A second PCR of roughly 7 to 11 cycles used a sample-barcoded 5' primer and a J-beta primer mix. TCRdb reprocessed the 5' RACE reads via MiXCR and lists one record per CDR3 protein. Here the sample spans about 510,000 distinct CDR3 sequences, about 27% being singletons. The record originates from a study of blood T cells in healthy people across ages. These data were also filed under a second study, of T cells of mothers and their children.

This chain joins TRBV6-6 and TRBJ2-5; D is undetermined. The J call could be wrong; TRBJ2-1 is a better fit for the DNA end. The receptor was isolated from a boy aged 2 to 10 in good health. The sequenced sample was blood. CDR3 in amino acids: CASSPGPQASNEQFF. The CDR3 coding sequence is TGTGCCAGCAGTCCGGGTCCCCAAGCTAGCAATGAGCAGTTCTTC.